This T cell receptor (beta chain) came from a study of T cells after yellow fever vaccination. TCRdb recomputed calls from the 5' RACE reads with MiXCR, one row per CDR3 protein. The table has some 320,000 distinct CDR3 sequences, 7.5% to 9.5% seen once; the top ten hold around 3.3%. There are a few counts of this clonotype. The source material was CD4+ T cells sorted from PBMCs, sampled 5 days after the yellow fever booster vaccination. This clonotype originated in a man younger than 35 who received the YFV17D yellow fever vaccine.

CDR3 DNA sequence: TGTGCCAGCAGCTTAGATCCAAGGGCCATAAAACTGTTTTTT. Protein: CASSLDPRAIKLFF. The V call is TRBV7-9, the J call TRBJ1-4; the D is unclear. V dropped 1 base and J dropped 10 bases, with 13 bases sitting between them. Germline V gives CDR1 SEHNR, CDR2 FQNEAQ (reference sequence). CDR3 length equals 14 residues.